This T cell receptor (beta chain) came from a study of T-cell memory formation after mild COVID-19. Study-wide context: The two donors had largely donor-specific TCR clusters.

TCRdb processed the 5' RACE reads anew with MiXCR; each CDR3 protein has one entry. The table lists 300,000 to 400,000 distinct CDR3 sequences, over 10% of them singletons, with 20% to 25% in the top ten. About this clonotype: Antigen unknown.

Whole-study findings and limits: There were some responding clones in pre-infection memory, which suggested that cross-reactive memory had joined. Shrinking CD4+ clones resided mostly in CM and EM, and CD8+ ones in EMRA.

The sample comprised PBMCs or a T cell subset sorted from them (not recorded which). The clonotype comes from a man between 18 and 35 years old who had mild COVID-19 (a few samples of this study predate the infection). Cell type and time point are not known.

The CDR3 DNA is TGTGCCAGCAGCTTAGCGGTCTATTCGGGAAACACCATATATTTT. It encodes CASSLAVYSGNTIYF. This chain uses TRBV7-2 with TRBJ1-3; no definite D call. This CDR3 has 15 residues. Per germline, CDR1 SGHTA and CDR2 FQGNSA. Trimming pared 0 bases from V and 4 bases from J, leaving 10 bases between.